The clone carrying this T cell receptor beta chain was recorded a few times. Its target is not known. These data belong to a study of post-analysis software for immune sequencing data. Whole-study results and caveats: TRBV5-6, TRBV5-1 and TRBV20-1 were among 4 or 5 TRBV segments more frequent in patients than controls.

Unique molecular identifiers had been added to the TCR beta cDNA libraries. In TCRdb, the PCR reads were re-called with MiXCR into one record per CDR3 protein. The sample shows roughly 620,000 distinct CDR3 sequences, roughly two fifths of them seen only once. V gave up 7 bases and J gave up 2 bases, with 15 bases separating them. Germline V gene sequence: CDR1 SNHLY, CDR2 FYNNEI. The CDR3 consists of 15 residues. Sequences were obtained from blood. The chain recombines TRBV2 with TRBJ1-5; possibly TRBD1 for D (6 bases). The sequence derives from a girl between 10 and 17 years old with multiple sclerosis. The CDR3 sequence is CASNGRGGGNQPQHF. The CDR3, as DNA: TGTGCCAGCAATGGCAGGGGAGGGGGCAATCAGCCCCAGCATTTT.